Ten or more counts support the clone carrying this TCR beta chain. The V segment lost 3 bases and the J segment 7 bases; nucleotides outside the gene matches: 2. CDR1 is LNHDA, CDR2 SQIVND, per germline (reference sequence). The length of the CDR3 is 14 residues. These data belong to a study of T cells in Graves' hyperthyroidism and ophthalmopathy. Template material for amplifying TCR beta CDR3 regions consisted of RNA transcripts. Carried out on the TCR CDR3, a first-round RT-PCR used the HTBI primer set. TCRdb fed the multiplex PCR reads into MiXCR, producing one record per CDR3 protein. The sample holds more than 300,000 distinct CDR3 sequences, about a sixth seen once. Using over 8.5 ml of fresh peripheral blood, PBMCs were prepared.

This clonotype was sampled from a woman in her twenties or thirties with Graves' hyperthyroidism that later progressed to Graves' ophthalmopathy. V and J are TRBV19 and TRBJ1-6; 8 nucleotides align to TRBD1. Sequenced input: blood. The CDR3 spells CASSMAGGNSPLHF. For the CDR3, the DNA is TGTGCCAGTAGTATGGCAGGGGGCAATTCACCCCTCCACTTT.